The sequence of this T cell receptor (beta chain) was determined in a study of CD8 T cells in ankylosing spondylitis (dated by TCRdb to about 2017). Looking at the study overall: The study profiled T cell receptor beta repertoires in healthy donors and ankylosing spondylitis patients to find disease-linked TCR variants. The full study cohort comprised 20 to 30 ankylosing spondylitis patients and approximately 100 healthy donors. Peripheral blood was sampled, and synovial fluid was additionally collected from ankylosing spondylitis patients. General conclusions and limits of the study: Blood from ankylosing spondylitis patients appeared to be characterized by a TCR beta motif made up of about 8 highly homologous amino acid variants. Significant enrichment of the disease-linked clones was reported in matched synovial fluid samples from ankylosing spondylitis patients. The disease-linked clones had a CD8+ phenotype and were found at relatively low frequencies in peripheral blood. Some motif variants had previously been reported in the synovial fluid and blood of reactive arthritis patients, which suggests shared mechanisms of disease initiation.

This clonotype has ten or more counts. Its antigen target is currently unknown. The record has no base qualities; no much larger clone is one base away. TCRdb lists the instrument as Illumina HiSeq 2500. Quantitative 5'-RACE with molecular barcodes was the method used to prepare the TCR beta libraries. The authors' pipeline ran thus. To identify disease-linked TCR variants, a new computational method was used, one built on a probabilistic model of VDJ rearrangement. TCRdb applied fastp at Q25 and MiXCR to the public reads, then kept only in-frame beta chains. CDR3 protein sequences are deduplicated, and each keeps its most common genes and DNA. The authors' filters were not applied to this entry. The sample yields about 800,000 distinct CDR3 sequences; 12% were counted once. Of the sample, under 0.6% is held by the ten largest clones. The CDR3 sequence holds 12 residues, the cysteine and phenylalanine included. Only CDR3 DNA is held: 36 bases, read in frame from base 1. Germline trimming amounts to 4 bases on V and 11 bases on J, with 7 as the count of junction bases outside the gene matches. From a lookup of the germline V gene (reference sequence), CDR1 and CDR2 are DFQATT and SNEGSKA.

Sequenced sample: blood, either unsorted or a sorted T cell fraction (not recorded which). The chain is assembled from TRBV20-1 and TRBJ2-3; 9 bases in between match TRBD2. The clonotype comes from a male donor with ankylosing spondylitis. The DNA reads TGCAGTGCTATACTGGGACTAGCAAGGCAGTATTTT. Its coded protein is CSAILGLARQYF.